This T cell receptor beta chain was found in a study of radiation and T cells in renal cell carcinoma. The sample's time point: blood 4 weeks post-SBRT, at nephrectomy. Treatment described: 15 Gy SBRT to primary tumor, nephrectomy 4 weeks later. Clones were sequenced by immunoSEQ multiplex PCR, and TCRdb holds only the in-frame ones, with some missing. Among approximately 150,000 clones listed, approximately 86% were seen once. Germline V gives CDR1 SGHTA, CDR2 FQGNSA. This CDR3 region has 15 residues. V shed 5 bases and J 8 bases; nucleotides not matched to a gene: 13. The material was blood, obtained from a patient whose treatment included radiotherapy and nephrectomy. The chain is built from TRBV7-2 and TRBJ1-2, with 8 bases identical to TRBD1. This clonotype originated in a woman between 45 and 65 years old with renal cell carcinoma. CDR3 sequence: CASSPRQGRMRGYTF. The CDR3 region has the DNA TGTGCCAGCAGCCCGAGACAGGGGAGGATGCGAGGCTACACCTTC.